A selection of T cell receptor beta chains follows, all from one sample in a study of CD8 T cells in Susac syndrome. TCRdb re-analysed the immunoSEQ multiplex PCR reads in MiXCR, keeping a single row per CDR3 protein. The sample carries around 160,000 distinct CDR3 sequences, 94% recorded once. The sequencing sample was made of CD4+ T cells from PBMCs. These receptors were collected from a human donor with multiple sclerosis. The CDR3 runs from the conserved cysteine through the conserved F or W. Fields, in order: J gene, clone size, D gene, V gene, CDR3 DNA, CDR3 protein. A D gene is named only where the DNA matches it firmly. For some rows the clone size is stated as once, few or many, or as a class when expanded; others skip it.

>TRBJ2-7|once|NA|TRBV30
TGTGCCTGGAGTGTACAAGGGCACGAGCAGTACTTC
CAWSVQGHEQYF
>TRBJ1-2|NA|NA|TRBV12-3/TRBV12-4
TGTGCCAGCAAACGATCAGGGAACGGCTACACCTTC
CASKRSGNGYTF
>TRBJ2-4|NA|TRBD1|TRBV5-1
TGCGCCAGCAGACTCACCGGGACAGGGGGCGCCTCGGCCAAAAACATTCAGTACTTC
CASRLTGTGGASAKNIQYF
>TRBJ2-5|NA|NA|TRBV20-1
TGCAGTACCCCTGTGGCCCGGGAGACCCAGTACTTC
CSTPVARETQYF
>TRBJ2-7|NA|NA|TRBV18
TGTGCCAGCTCCCCGACCTCCGACGAGCAGTACTTC
CASSPTSDEQYF
>TRBJ1-2|NA|TRBD1|TRBV5-1
TGCGCCAGCAGCTTGGCTACGGGACAGTACTATGGCTACACCTTC
CASSLATGQYYGYTF
>TRBJ2-1|once|TRBD2|TRBV4-3
TGCGCCAGCAGCCAAGATCTGGCGGCGGGAGGGAACAATGAGCAGTTCTTC
CASSQDLAAGGNNEQFF
>TRBJ1-5|few|NA|TRBV6-6
TGTGCCAGCAGCTTACAGGGTGGCAATCAGCCCCAGCATTTT
CASSLQGGNQPQHF
>TRBJ2-5|NA|TRBD2|TRBV29-1
TGCAGCGTTGAGACTAGCGGCCAAGAGACCCAGTACTTC
CSVETSGQETQYF
>TRBJ2-1|NA|TRBD2|TRBV27
TGTGCCAGCAGTTTATCGTCAGGGAGGGAGTTCTTC
CASSLSSGREFF
>TRBJ1-6|NA|NA|TRBV30
TGTGCCTGGAGTGGGCTGACAGAGTCCGGTTCACCCCTCCACTTT
CAWSGLTESGSPLHF
>TRBJ2-1|NA|NA|TRBV3-1
TGTGCCAGCAGCCAAGATGAGAGGAGAACAGGCTTTTTCTACAATGAGCAGTTCTTC
CASSQDERRTGFFYNEQFF
>TRBJ2-7|NA|NA|TRBV15
TGTGCCACCAGCAGCCCCAGGGACATTTCCCTGGGCGAGCAGTACTTC
CATSSPRDISLGEQYF
>TRBJ1-2|NA|NA|TRBV29-1
TGCAGCGTTGGGGGAACGGGAGGCTACACCTTC
CSVGGTGGYTF
>TRBJ2-1|NA|TRBD2|TRBV29-1
TGCAGCGTTTTTCCTAGCGGGAGATCTCAGTTCTTC
CSVFPSGRSQFF
>TRBJ1-5|NA|NA|TRBV7-9
TGTGCCAGCAGCTTAATGAGGGATCAGCCCCAGCATTTT
CASSLMRDQPQHF